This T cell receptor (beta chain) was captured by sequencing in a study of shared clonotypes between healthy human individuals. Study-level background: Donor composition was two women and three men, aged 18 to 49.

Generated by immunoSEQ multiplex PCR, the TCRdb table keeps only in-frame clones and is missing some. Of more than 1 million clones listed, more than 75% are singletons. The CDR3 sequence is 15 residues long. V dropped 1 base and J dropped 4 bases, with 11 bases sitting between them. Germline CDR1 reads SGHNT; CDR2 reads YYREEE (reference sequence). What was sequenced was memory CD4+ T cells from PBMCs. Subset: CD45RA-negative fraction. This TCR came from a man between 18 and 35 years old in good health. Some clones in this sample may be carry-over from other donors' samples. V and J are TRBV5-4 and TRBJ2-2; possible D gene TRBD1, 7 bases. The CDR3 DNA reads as TGTGCCAGCAGCTTGCAGGGGGGAGGCACCGGGGAGCTGTTTTTT. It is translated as CASSLQGGGTGELFF. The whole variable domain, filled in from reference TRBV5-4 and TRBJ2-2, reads ETGVTQSPTHLIKTRGQQVTLRCSSQSGHNTVSWYQQALGQGPQFIFQYYREEENGRGNFPPRFSGLQFPNYSSELNVNALELDDSALYLCASSLQGGGTGELFFGEGSRLTVL.